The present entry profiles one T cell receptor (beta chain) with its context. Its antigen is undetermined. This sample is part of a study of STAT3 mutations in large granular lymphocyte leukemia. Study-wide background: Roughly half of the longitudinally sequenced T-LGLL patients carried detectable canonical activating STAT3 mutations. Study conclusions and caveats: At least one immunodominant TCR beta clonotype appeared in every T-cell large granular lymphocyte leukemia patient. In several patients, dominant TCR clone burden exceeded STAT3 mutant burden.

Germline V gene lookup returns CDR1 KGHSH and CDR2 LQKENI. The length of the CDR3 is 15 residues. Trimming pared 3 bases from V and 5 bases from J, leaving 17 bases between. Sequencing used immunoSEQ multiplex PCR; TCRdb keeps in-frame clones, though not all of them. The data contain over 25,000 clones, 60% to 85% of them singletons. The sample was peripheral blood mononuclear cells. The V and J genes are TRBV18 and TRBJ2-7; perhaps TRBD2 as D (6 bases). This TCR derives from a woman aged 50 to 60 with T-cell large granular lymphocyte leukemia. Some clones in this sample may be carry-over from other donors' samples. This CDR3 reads CASSPGRRESNEQYF. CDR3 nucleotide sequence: TGTGCCAGCTCACCGGGCCGGAGGGAGAGTAACGAGCAGTACTTC.